Each of the 19 T cell receptor beta chains below was sequenced from the same sample in a study of beta chain features in type 1 diabetes. cDNA synthesis used the whole RNA isolate, giving expressed TCRB sequences. Generated by immunoSEQ multiplex PCR, the TCRdb table keeps only in-frame clones and is missing some. The repertoire consists of under 450,000 clones, with about 15% occurring once and the leading ten covering roughly 0.036%. What was sequenced was naive CD4+ T cells from blood. These TCRs come from a man aged 25 to 40 in good health.

Only a few counts were recorded for this clone. This chain links TRBV6-5 with TRBJ2-5, with no clear D. The germline gives CDR1 MNHEY, CDR2 SVGAGI. V shed 6 bases and J shed 5 bases, with 7 bases lying between them. This CDR3 has 11 residues. CDR3 sequence reads: CASSRLETQYF. CDR3 sequence (DNA): TGTGCCAGCAGCCGCTTGGAGACCCAGTACTTC.

In the case of this clone: The conserved phenylalanine or tryptophan normally closing the CDR3 is absent here, so this likely arose from a read error. No DNA is shown, since the ends of the CDR3 on it are uncertain; the CDR3 is the one TCRdb lists. The V and J genes are TRBV28 and TRBJ2-3. The CDR3 length is 13 residues, termini included. CDR1 and CDR2 from the germline V gene are MDHEN and SYDVKM. The CDR3 sequence is CASSFPDRVGLVL.

In this sample, this clone turned up a few times. This chain connects TRBV18 to TRBJ2-1; D is unresolved. Trimming left V 6 bases short and J 6 bases short, with 12 bases between. The CDR3 is 13 residues long. Germline V gene sequence: CDR1 KGHSH, CDR2 LQKENI. The CDR3 nucleotides are TGTGCCAGCTCGACAAACTATCCCAATGAGCAGTTCTTC. Amino acid sequence: CASSTNYPNEQFF. Looking up the rest from reference TRBV18 and TRBJ2-1 gives the full variable domain: NAGVMQNPRHLVRRRGQEARLRCSPMKGHSHVYWYRQLPEEGLKFMVYLQKENIIDESGMPKERFSAEFPKEGPSILRIQQVVRGDSAAYFCASSTNYPNEQFFGPGTRLTVL.

V gene TRBV19 combines with J gene TRBJ2-1; D gene unclear. Germline V gene lookup returns CDR1 LNHDA and CDR2 SQIVND (reference sequence). The V and J ends lost 3 bases and 4 bases respectively, with 10 bases between them. The CDR3 has 14 residues. The DNA for the CDR3 is TGTGCCAGTAGTATGTCGCCATTATACAATGAGCAGTTCTTC. Translation: CASSMSPLYNEQFF.

The chain uses TRBV2 and TRBJ1-2; D unclear. V lost 1 base to trimming and J lost 7 bases, with 13 bases between them. CDR1 is SNHLY and CDR2 is FYNNEI in the germline V gene. The CDR3 runs to 14 residues. In nucleotides, the CDR3 is TGTGCCAGCAGTGAAGAGCCCCCCTCGGGTGGCTACACCTTC. Translated, it gives CASSEEPPSGGYTF.

The chain uses TRBV9 and TRBJ1-2; D is unclear. The germline V and J ends were trimmed by 1 base and 5 bases, with 12 bases remaining between them. Germline assignment: CDR1 SGDLS and CDR2 YYNGEE. This CDR3 contains 14 residues. CDR3 loop: CASSVSTDAYGYTF. The DNA of the CDR3 is TGTGCCAGCAGCGTATCGACGGACGCTTATGGCTACACCTTC.

Only a few counts were recorded for this clone. This chain uses TRBV7-2 with TRBJ2-7, with 8 bases fitting TRBD1. This CDR3 is 15 amino acids long. The ends lost 5 bases at V and 4 bases at J; junction bases unmatched: 10. Germline V gene data show CDR1 as SGHTA and CDR2 as FQGNSA. The chain's CDR3 is CASSPRSRGLYEQYF. CDR3 bases: TGTGCCAGCAGCCCGCGGAGCAGGGGGCTTTACGAGCAGTACTTC.

There are a few counts of this clone. The chain recombines TRBV7-2 with TRBJ2-7; 7 nucleotides line up with TRBD1. CDR1 is SGHTA and CDR2 is FQGNSA in the germline V gene. Trimming removed 7 bases from V and 0 bases from J; junction bases left unmatched: 6. This CDR3 contains 14 residues. As DNA, the CDR3 is TGTGCCAGCAAAGGGACAGTTAGCTCCTACGAGCAGTACTTC. Translating it yields CASKGTVSSYEQYF.

The rearrangement uses TRBV5-1 and TRBJ2-1, with 15 bases that match TRBD2. Trimming took 4 bases from V and 10 from J; bases not matched to a gene: 6. Germline V gene sequence: CDR1 SGHRS, CDR2 YFSETQ. This CDR3 has 15 residues. CDR3 sequence: CASSPRTSGGGEQFF. The CDR3 coding sequence is TGCGCCAGCAGCCCCCGGACTAGCGGGGGGGGAGAGCAGTTCTTC.

This clone was seen more than once but under ten times. The chain links TRBV30 to TRBJ1-1, with a tentative D call TRBD1 (5 bases). The CDR3 runs 13 residues. Germline CDR1 is GTSNPN and CDR2 is SVGIG (reference sequence). V shed 2 bases and J shed 0 bases, with 7 bases lying between them. This CDR3 is CAWSRDLNTEAFF. DNA for the CDR3: TGTGCCTGGAGTCGGGACCTGAACACTGAAGCTTTCTTT.

This clone was counted between two and nine times. J is TRBJ1-1 and V is TRBV21-1; TRBD1, the table's D call, was not compared with the DNA. TRBV21-1 is an annotated pseudogene. The CDR3 is made up of 18 amino acids. The CDR3 spells CASSNRLTGGANNTEAFF. As DNA, the CDR3 is TGTGCCAGCAGCAATAGGTTAACAGGGGGCGCAAACAACACTGAAGCTTTCTTT.

This clone was picked up a small number of times. The rearrangement links TRBV6-1 to TRBJ1-2; D is undetermined. This CDR3 is 14 amino acids long. Trimming took off 1 base at V and 7 bases at J, with 13 bases between the two ends. CDR1 and CDR2 (germline): MNHNS, SASEGT. CDR3 in DNA: TGTGCCAGCAGTGAAGGGGTCGGCCCGGTTGGCTACACCTTC. This codes for CASSEGVGPVGYTF.

V and J are TRBV18 and TRBJ2-1; no firm D call. The CDR3 sequence is 12 residues long. With 8 bases removed from V and 4 bases from J, the gap between germline ends came to 9 bases. Germline assignment: CDR1 KGHSH and CDR2 LQKENI. In nucleotides, the CDR3 is TGTGCCAGCGTAGCCCTTTACAATGAGCAGTTCTTC. This translates into CASVALYNEQFF.

The chain recombines TRBV5-1 with TRBJ2-5; 8 nucleotides align to TRBD2. The CDR3 is made up of 14 amino acids. Germline CDR1 reads SGHRS; CDR2 reads YFSETQ. Trimming cost V 7 bases and J 5 bases; bases outside gene matches: 10. This chain's CDR3 is CASHSLAGGETQYF. Here the CDR3 DNA reads TGCGCCAGCCACAGCCTAGCGGGTGGGGAGACCCAGTACTTC.

This clone was seen more than once but under ten times. The chain recombines TRBV11-3 with TRBJ2-5; D gene uncertain. The V end lost 9 bases, the J end lost 1 base, and 9 bases lay between the germline ends. Germline values: CDR1 SGHNT, CDR2 YENEEA. The CDR3 sequence is 12 residues long. The CDR3 bases are TGTGCCAGTAGCCGAGTCCAAGAGACCCAGTACTTC. It is translated as CASSRVQETQYF.

This clone has only a few counts. V and J are TRBV5-1 and TRBJ2-5, with D possibly matching TRBD2 (5 bases). The V and J ends lost 3 bases and 2 bases respectively, with 11 bases between them. The CDR3 extends over 14 amino acids. Germline CDR1 SGHRS, CDR2 YFSETQ. The CDR3 loop reads CASSWRVRQETQYF. The CDR3, as DNA: TGCGCCAGCAGCTGGCGGGTGAGACAAGAGACCCAGTACTTC.

This clone was seen a handful of times. The V call is TRBV7-8, the J call TRBJ2-5; no clear D gene. V was clipped by 7 bases and J by 3 bases, with 18 bases between them. The CDR3 is made up of 15 amino acids. Germline lookup yields CDR1 SGHVS and CDR2 FQNEAQ. The CDR3 protein is CASTSTPSRKETQYF. DNA of the CDR3: TGTGCCAGCACCTCTACCCCCTCTAGAAAAGAGACCCAGTACTTC.

The chain uses TRBV25-1 and TRBJ1-1; D is uncertain. The CDR3 is 15 amino acids. The germline V and J ends were trimmed by 0 bases and 5 bases, with 13 bases remaining between them. From germline, CDR1 is MGHDK and CDR2 SYGVNS. CDR3 protein: CASSEYGKGPTEAFF. CDR3 coding DNA: TGTGCCAGCAGTGAATACGGGAAGGGTCCTACTGAAGCTTTCTTT. Combining the CDR3 with reference TRBV25-1 and TRBJ1-1 gives the whole variable domain EADIYQTPRYLVIGTGKKITLECSQTMGHDKMYWYQQDPGMELHLIHYSYGVNSTEKGDLSSESTVSRIRTEHFPLTLESARPSHTSQYLCASSEYGKGPTEAFFGQGTRLTVV.

This clone was picked up one time. This rearrangement joins TRBV7-2 to TRBJ2-5, with D possibly called TRBD1 or TRBD2 (5 bases each). This CDR3 spans 14 amino acids. V lost 4 bases and J 5 bases, leaving 14 bases between the germline ends. In germline, CDR1 is SGHTA, CDR2 FQGNSA. Written as DNA, the CDR3 is TGTGCCAGCAGCTCCCCGGGACCCGGGGAGACCCAGTACTTC. It translates to CASSSPGPGETQYF.